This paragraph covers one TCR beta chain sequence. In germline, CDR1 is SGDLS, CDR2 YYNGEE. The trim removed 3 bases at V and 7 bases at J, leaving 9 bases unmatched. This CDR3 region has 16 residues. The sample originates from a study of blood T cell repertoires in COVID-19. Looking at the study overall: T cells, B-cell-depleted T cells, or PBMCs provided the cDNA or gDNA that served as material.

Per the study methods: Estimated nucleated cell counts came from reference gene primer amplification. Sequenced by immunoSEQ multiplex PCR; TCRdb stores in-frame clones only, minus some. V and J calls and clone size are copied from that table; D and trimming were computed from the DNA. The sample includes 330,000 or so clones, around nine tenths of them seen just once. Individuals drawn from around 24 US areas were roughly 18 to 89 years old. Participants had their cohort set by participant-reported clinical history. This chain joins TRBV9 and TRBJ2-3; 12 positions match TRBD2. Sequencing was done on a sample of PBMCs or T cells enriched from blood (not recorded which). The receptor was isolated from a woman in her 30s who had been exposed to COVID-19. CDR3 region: CASSASTSGSVYTQYF. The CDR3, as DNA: TGTGCCAGCAGCGCCTCGACTAGCGGGAGTGTGTATACGCAGTATTTT.